Below are 26 T cell receptor beta chains sequenced from a single sample in a study of prognosis after radiotherapy for stage I lung cancer. Amplicons of TCR beta CDR3 were generated from genomic DNA by two-round multiplex PCR. The use of primers specific to each TRBV and TRBJ gene characterized first-round PCR. Each CDR3 protein gets one entry after TCRdb re-called the multiplex PCR reads with MiXCR. Of tens of thousands of distinct CDR3 sequences in the sample, approximately 26% were seen once. The specimen comprised PBMCs, sampled before or after stereotactic body radiation therapy (not recorded which). Every receptor here comes from a donor over 45 with non-small cell lung cancer.

Comments on this clonotype: Since a far larger clone is one base different, this is likely a read error. The chain couples TRBV6-2 or TRBV6-3 to TRBJ2-6; 9 bases align to TRBD2. The CDR3 has 15 amino acids. Germline V gene sequence: CDR1 MNHEY, CDR2 SVGEGT. After removal of 0 bases from V and 8 bases from J, the junction contained 2 bases not matched to a gene. CDR3 sequence: CASSYSSGGSNVLTF. The CDR3 region has the DNA TGTGCCAGCAGTTACTCGAGCGGGGGGTCCAACGTCCTGACTTTC.

This clonotype was seen repeatedly, ten times or more. The gene calls are TRBV20-1 and TRBJ2-5; no definite D call. The germline CDR1 and CDR2 sequences are DFQATT and SNEGSKA (reference sequence). The V gene lost 5 bases and the J gene lost 5 bases, with 15 bases spanning the gap. The CDR3 totals 13 residues. The CDR3 DNA is TGCAGTGCTCCCGACACTCCCGGGGAGACCCAGTACTTC. Translating gives CSAPDTPGETQYF.

This clonotype has a count of ten or more. This rearrangement joins TRBV12-3 or TRBV12-4 to TRBJ2-1, with D perhaps TRBD1 (6 bases). CDR3 length equals 11 residues. The V and J ends lost 5 bases and 12 bases respectively, with 11 bases between them. The CDR3 nucleotides read TGTGCCAGCAGTCAAGACAGGCCGCAGTTCTTC. It is translated as CASSQDRPQFF.

A word on this clonotype: Germline is not matched at one junction end, which may reflect a read error. The chain couples TRBV19 to TRBJ1-2; D is possibly TRBD1 (5 bases). Germline V gene sequence: CDR1 LNHDA, CDR2 SQIVND (reference sequence). The CDR3 spans 15 residues. CDR3 sequence: CASSTATVNIYGYTF. The CDR3 DNA sequence: TGTGCCAGCAGTACTGCGACAGTGAACATCTATGGCTACACCTTC.

This clonotype has ten or more counts. The chain is built from TRBV9 and TRBJ1-1, with D perhaps matching TRBD1 (5 bases). CDR1 is SGDLS, CDR2 YYNGEE, per germline. This CDR3 has 14 residues. Trimming took 0 bases from V and 4 from J, leaving 10 bases between them. CDR3 coding DNA: TGTGCCAGCAGCGTAGCTACTGGGGGCACTGAAGCTTTCTTT. Translating it yields CASSVATGGTEAFF.

In the case of this clonotype: A far larger clone lies a single base away; this is likely a read error. The chain employs TRBV6-1 and TRBJ2-5; D is possibly TRBD2 (5 bases). CDR1 and CDR2 from the germline V gene are MNHNS and SASEGT. This CDR3 contains 13 residues. The CDR3 nucleotides read TGTGTCAGCAGTGAGGCGCCCGGAGGGACCCAGTACTTC. Its translation: CVSSEAPGGTQYF.

This clonotype was seen at least ten times. This chain connects TRBV5-1 to TRBJ2-1, with D perhaps given as TRBD1 or TRBD2 (6 bases each). Germline V CDR1 and CDR2: SGHRS, YFSETQ. V was clipped by 0 bases and J by 9 bases, with 13 bases between them. The CDR3 is 14 amino acids. The CDR3 region has the DNA TGCGCCAGCAGCTTGGGCGGCAGGGGAGGTGAGCAGTTCTTC. Translating it yields CASSLGGRGGEQFF.

This clonotype was observed at least ten times. V usage is TRBV30 and J usage is TRBJ1-4; D uncertain. This CDR3 has 15 residues. The V and J ends lost 2 bases and 7 bases respectively, with 17 bases between them. Germline CDR1 GTSNPN, CDR2 SVGIG (reference sequence). The CDR3 coding sequence is TGTGCCTGGAGTAAATGGGGAAGGGCAGCTGAAAAACTGTTTTTT. It is translated as CAWSKWGRAAEKLFF.

Many counts were recorded for this clonotype. The rearrangement links TRBV3-1 to TRBJ1-4; D perhaps matches TRBD1 (5 bases). Per germline, CDR1 LGHDT and CDR2 YNNKEL (reference sequence). V was shortened by 3 bases and J by 3 bases, with 14 bases between the two germline ends. The CDR3 has 16 residues. CDR3 loop: CASSQLRGGANEKLFF. CDR3 DNA sequence: TGTGCCAGCAGCCAGTTACGGGGGGGAGCTAATGAAAAACTGTTTTTT.

In its sample, this clonotype was seen many times. The chain is built from TRBV20-1 and TRBJ2-1; D is uncertain. Trimming cost V 6 bases and J 7 bases, with 25 bases left between them. Germline V gene data show CDR1 as DFQATT and CDR2 as SNEGSKA (reference sequence). The CDR3 is 16 amino acids. The CDR3 coding sequence is TGCAGTGCCACCCACACTCCACGGTATCTCATGAATGAGCAGTTCTTC. This gives the protein CSATHTPRYLMNEQFF.

The V and J genes are TRBV11-2 and TRBJ2-1, with TRBD2 matching 8 bases. Germline V gene lookup returns CDR1 SGHAT and CDR2 FQNNGV. The CDR3 consists of 14 residues. Trimming removed 1 base from V and 7 bases from J; junction bases left unmatched: 3. The CDR3 bases are TGTGCCAGCAGCTTAGCGGGGGGGCAGAATGAGCAGTTCTTC. This sequence encodes CASSLAGGQNEQFF.

This clonotype was recorded many times. V is TRBV6-1 and J is TRBJ2-7, with D uncertain. The CDR3 is 14 amino acids. V was trimmed by 7 bases and J by 0 bases, leaving 13 bases between them. CDR1 and CDR2 (germline): MNHNS, SASEGT. The CDR3 nucleotides are TGTGCCAGCACTCTCACGCCGAGCTCCTACGAGCAGTACTTC. It yields the protein CASTLTPSSYEQYF.

Concerning this clonotype: This CDR3 is missing its conserved last phenylalanine or tryptophan, likely due to a read error. This chain joins TRBV7-2 and TRBJ2-1, with 7 positions matching TRBD1. There are 15 residues in the CDR3. The V gene's germline CDR1 is SGHTA and CDR2 FQGNSA. The J segment lost 3 bases and the V segment lost 5 bases, leaving 7 bases of the junction unmatched. The CDR3 nucleotides are TGTGCCAGCAGCCCGCAGGGGGACCTCTACAATGAGCAGTTCCTC. Its protein product is CASSPQGDLYNEQFL.

This clonotype occurred many times. J is TRBJ2-1 and V is TRBV5-1, with 7 positions matching TRBD1. Germline V gene sequence: CDR1 SGHRS, CDR2 YFSETQ. The CDR3 has 12 amino acids. V trimming: 0 bases; J trimming: 10 bases; junction bases outside the gene matches: 1. CDR3 DNA: TGCGCCAGCAGCTTGGCCAGGGGGGAGCAGTTCTTC. It specifies CASSLARGEQFF.

Points on this clonotype: This is likely an artifact of a read error, given a far larger clone one base away. The chain uses TRBV6-4 and TRBJ1-1; D gene ambiguous. Per germline, CDR1 MRHNA and CDR2 SNTAGT. The length of the CDR3 is 15 residues. In DNA form, the CDR3 reads TGTGCCGGCAGTGAAGCGGAGTTCTCGAACACTGAAGCTTTCTTT. Translation gives CAGSEAEFSNTEAFF.

Many counts were recorded for this clonotype. V gene TRBV20-1 combines with J gene TRBJ1-6; 9 positions agree with TRBD1. This CDR3 contains 17 residues. Germline CDR1 reads DFQATT; CDR2 reads SNEGSKA (reference sequence). The junction had 7 bases not matched to a gene; V was cut back by 0 bases and J by 4 bases. The CDR3 DNA reads as TGCAGTGCTAGAGACCCAGTAGGACAGGGGTATAATTCACCCCTCCACTTT. It codes for CSARDPVGQGYNSPLHF.

This clonotype was found many times. V gene TRBV6-5 combines with J gene TRBJ1-1; D is unresolved. The CDR3 totals 15 residues. The V end was cut by 0 bases, the J end by 2 bases, with 10 bases between. Germline lookup yields CDR1 MNHEY and CDR2 SVGAGI. In DNA form, the CDR3 reads TGTGCCAGCAGTTACTCGACTGGGCTCAACACTGAAGCTTTCTTT. Translation: CASSYSTGLNTEAFF.

With regard to this clonotype: A far larger clone lies a single base away; this is likely a read error. This chain links TRBV6-4 with TRBJ2-6; D is possibly TRBD1 (6 bases). The CDR3 has 14 amino acids. V dropped 7 bases and J dropped 2 bases, with 9 bases sitting between them. The V gene's germline CDR1 is MRHNA and CDR2 SNTAGT. The CDR3 spells CASIYRAGANVLTF. In DNA form, the CDR3 reads TGTGCCAGCATTTACAGGGCTGGGGCCAACGTCCTGACTTTC.

This chain connects TRBV20-1 to TRBJ2-7; D possibly corresponds to TRBD1 (5 bases). CDR1 DFQATT and CDR2 SNEGSKA come from the germline V gene (reference sequence). The CDR3 totals 12 residues. V gave up 2 bases and J gave up 10 bases, with 15 bases separating them. The CDR3 region has the DNA TGCAGTGCTAGAAATACAGGTTTCGATCAGTACTTC. As protein: CSARNTGFDQYF.

This clonotype was detected many times. The rearrangement uses TRBV19 and TRBJ2-2; TRBD1 is a possible D gene (6 bases). Trimming removed 9 bases from V and 0 bases from J, with 17 bases in between. This CDR3 has 16 residues. In germline, CDR1 is LNHDA, CDR2 SQIVND (reference sequence). The chain's CDR3 is CASLGGKVANTGELFF. CDR3 DNA: TGTGCCAGCCTAGGGGGAAAAGTAGCGAACACCGGGGAGCTGTTTTTT.

A word on this clonotype: A much more abundant neighbour one base away suggests this may be a read error. V gene TRBV20-1 combines with J gene TRBJ1-4; TRBD1 is a possible D gene (6 bases). The CDR3 has 18 amino acids. Germline V gene data show CDR1 as DFQATT and CDR2 as SNEGSKA (reference sequence). The CDR3: CSARRAFGGGGYNEKPFF. CDR3 coding DNA: TGCAGTGCTAGGAGGGCTTTCGGGGGCGGGGGATATAATGAAAAACCGTTTTTT.

Only one count was recorded for this clonotype. The rearrangement joins TRBV24-1 to TRBJ2-7, with no clear D. The germline V and J ends were trimmed by 0 bases and 7 bases, with 6 bases remaining between them. Germline CDR1 reads KGHDR; CDR2 reads SFDVKD. This CDR3 has 12 amino acids. DNA for the CDR3: TGTGCCACCAGTGATTTGGGACGGGAGCAGTACTTC. Amino acid sequence: CATSDLGREQYF.

This clonotype was counted at least ten times. V is TRBV3-1 and J is TRBJ2-5; 9 bases line up with TRBD1. The V segment lost 6 bases and the J segment 6 bases; nucleotides outside the gene matches: 5. Germline CDR1 reads LGHDT; CDR2 reads YNNKEL (reference sequence). The CDR3 sequence is 13 residues long. For the CDR3, the DNA is TGTGCCAGCAGTCAACAGGGGGCGAAGACCCAGTACTTC. Translating it yields CASSQQGAKTQYF.

This clonotype showed up many times. The chain employs TRBV7-9 and TRBJ2-2; D remains unclear. Per the germline V gene, CDR1 is SEHNR and CDR2 is FQNEAQ (reference sequence). This CDR3 has 15 amino acids. The V end was cut by 0 bases, the J end by 4 bases, with 9 bases between. DNA for the CDR3: TGTGCCAGCAGCTTAGCGGTACCGGCCACCGGGGAGCTGTTTTTT. The encoded protein is CASSLAVPATGELFF.

Ten or more counts support this clonotype. The V gene is TRBV7-9, the J gene TRBJ1-6, with D possibly being TRBD1 (5 bases). The CDR3 is made up of 14 amino acids. The V gene lost 4 bases and the J gene lost 11 bases, with 15 bases spanning the gap. Germline loops: CDR1 SEHNR, CDR2 FQNEAQ (reference sequence). DNA of the CDR3: TGTGCCAGCAGCTACGACAGCGACGGTGCACCCCTCCACTTT. Amino acid sequence: CASSYDSDGAPLHF.

This rearrangement joins TRBV5-5 to TRBJ2-3; possibly TRBD1 or TRBD2 for D (5 bases each). Between the trimmed V and J ends, which lost 4 bases and 2 bases, there was a span of 17 bases. The CDR3 sequence is 16 residues long. CDR1 and CDR2 from the germline V gene are SGHKS and YYEKEE (reference sequence). The chain's CDR3 is CASSPGTLGPTDTQYF. The CDR3 coding sequence is TGTGCCAGCAGCCCCGGGACCCTGGGTCCCACAGATACGCAGTATTTT.